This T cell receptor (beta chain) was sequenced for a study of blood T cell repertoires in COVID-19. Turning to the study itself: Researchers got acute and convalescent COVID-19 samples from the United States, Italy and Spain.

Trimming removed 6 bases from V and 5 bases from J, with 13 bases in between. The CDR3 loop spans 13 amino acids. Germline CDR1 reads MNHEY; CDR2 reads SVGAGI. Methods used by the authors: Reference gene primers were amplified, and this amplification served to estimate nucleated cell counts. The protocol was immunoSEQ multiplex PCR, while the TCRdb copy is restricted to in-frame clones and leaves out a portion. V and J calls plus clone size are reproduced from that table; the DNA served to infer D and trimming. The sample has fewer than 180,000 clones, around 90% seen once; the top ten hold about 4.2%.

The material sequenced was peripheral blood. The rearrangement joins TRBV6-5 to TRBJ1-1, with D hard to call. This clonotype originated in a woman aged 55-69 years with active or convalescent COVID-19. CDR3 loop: CASSLISGTEAFF. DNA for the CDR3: TGTGCCAGCAGCCTCATTTCGGGAACTGAAGCTTTCTTT.